A single T cell receptor (beta chain) is shown here with its context. Source study methods: Counts of nucleated cells, estimated from reference gene primer amplification, were obtained. Using immunoSEQ multiplex PCR, the repertoire was profiled, and TCRdb retains in-frame clones only, with some absent. The D gene and trimming were derived from the DNA, and the V and J assignments and clone size from that table. The sample yields 35,000 to 50,000 clones, more than 75% seen once. CDR1 and CDR2 from the germline V gene are SEHNR and FQNEAQ (reference sequence). CDR3 length equals 15 residues. Deletions cut 1 base from V and 5 bases from J, with 14 bases between. The sample comes from a study of blood T cell repertoires in COVID-19. Study context: Sites in the United States, Italy and Spain provided acute and convalescent COVID-19 samples. The analysed material was cDNA or gDNA that came from T cells, B-cell-depleted T cells, or PBMCs.

The source of this sequence is a man aged 65 to 85 with active or convalescent COVID-19. The chain joins TRBV7-9 to TRBJ1-1; D unresolved. Source material: peripheral blood. In nucleotides, the CDR3 is TGTGCCAGCAGCTTAGGGTCGATCGGGGAGACTGAAGCTTTCTTT. This encodes CASSLGSIGETEAFF. The whole variable domain, remainder taken from reference TRBV7-9 and TRBJ1-1, is DTGVSQNPRHKITKRGQNVTFRCDPISEHNRLYWYRQTLGQGPEFLTYFQNEAQLEKSRLLSDRFSAERPKGSFSTLEIQRTEQGDSAMYLCASSLGSIGETEAFFGQGTRLTVV.